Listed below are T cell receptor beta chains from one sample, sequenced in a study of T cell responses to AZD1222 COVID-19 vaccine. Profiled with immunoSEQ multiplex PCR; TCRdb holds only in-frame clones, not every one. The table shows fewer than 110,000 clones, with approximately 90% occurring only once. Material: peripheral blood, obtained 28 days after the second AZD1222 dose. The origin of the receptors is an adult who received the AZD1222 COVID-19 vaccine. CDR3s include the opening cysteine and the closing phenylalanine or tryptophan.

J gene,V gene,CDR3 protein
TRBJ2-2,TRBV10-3,CAISAGLNTGELFF
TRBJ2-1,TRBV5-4,CASSLALAGAGEQFF
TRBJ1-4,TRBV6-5,CASRIRGHNEKLFF
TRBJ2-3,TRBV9,CASSVAGTRADTQYF
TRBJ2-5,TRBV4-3,CASSQAGEETQYF
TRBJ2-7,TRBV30,CAWSAGTGANEQYF
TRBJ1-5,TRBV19,CASSARQGVWAQHF
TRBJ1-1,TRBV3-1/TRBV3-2,CASRGRSNTEAFF
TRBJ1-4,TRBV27,CASSLLRGREKLFF
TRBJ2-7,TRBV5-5,CASSLLQYEQYF